The present T cell receptor beta chain was sequenced within a study of vaccination and CD4 T cells after COVID-19. The wider study: Overlapping spike pools from SARS-CoV-2 and HCoV-NL63, HCoV-OC43 and HCoV-229E served as culture stimuli.

Germline loops: CDR1 SGHRS, CDR2 YFSETQ. The germline V and J ends were trimmed by 0 bases and 2 bases, with 10 bases remaining between them. This CDR3 is built from 15 residues. Sequence data for DNA of cultured CD4+ T cells were generated by the Oncomine TCR Beta short-read assay. TCRdb redid the calling of the PCR reads with MiXCR, one entry per CDR3 protein. The table lists around 20,000 distinct CDR3 sequences, roughly 29% of them singletons. This clonotype appeared a few times. Its target is unknown. The treatment is: roughly ten-day PBMC culture with coronavirus spike peptide pools or control peptides (ViraFEST assay). Peptide pools at approximately 11 ug/ml and IL-2 at 10 IU/ml were added to cultures of 1.5 million to 2.5 million PBMCs per well. Cultures got half-medium changes with IL-2 on days 3 and 7.

The clonotype originates from a human donor with COVID-19. The specimen was cultured CD4+ T cells from blood. The chain joins TRBV5-1 to TRBJ2-3, with D maybe TRBD1 (6 bases). The chain's CDR3 is CASSLGGGTTDTQYF. The CDR3 coding sequence is TGCGCCAGCAGCTTGGGAGGGGGAACCACAGATACGCAGTATTTT.